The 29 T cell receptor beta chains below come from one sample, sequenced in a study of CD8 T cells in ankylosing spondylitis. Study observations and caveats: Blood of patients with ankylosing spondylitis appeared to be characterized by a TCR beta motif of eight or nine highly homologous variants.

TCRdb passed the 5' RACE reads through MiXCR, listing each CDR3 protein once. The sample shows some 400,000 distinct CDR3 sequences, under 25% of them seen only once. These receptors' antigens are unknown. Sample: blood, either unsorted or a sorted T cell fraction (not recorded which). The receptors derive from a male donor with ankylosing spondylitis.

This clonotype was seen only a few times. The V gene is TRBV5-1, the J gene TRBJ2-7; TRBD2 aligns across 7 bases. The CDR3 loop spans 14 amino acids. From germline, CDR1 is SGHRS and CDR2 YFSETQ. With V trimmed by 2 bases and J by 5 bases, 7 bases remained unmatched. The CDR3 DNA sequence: TGCGCCAGCAGCTTCCTCAGGGAGGGGCACGAGCAGTACTTC. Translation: CASSFLREGHEQYF.

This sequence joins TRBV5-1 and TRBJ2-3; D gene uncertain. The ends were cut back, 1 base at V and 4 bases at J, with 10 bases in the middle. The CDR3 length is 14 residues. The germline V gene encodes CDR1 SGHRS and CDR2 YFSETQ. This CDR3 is CASSLYAQADTQYF. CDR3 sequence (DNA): TGCGCCAGCAGCTTGTACGCGCAGGCAGATACGCAGTATTTT. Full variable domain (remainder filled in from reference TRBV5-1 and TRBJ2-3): KAGVTQTPRYLIKTRGQQVTLSCSPISGHRSVSWYQQTPGQGLQFLFEYFSETQRNKGNFPGRFSGRQFSNSRSEMNVSTLELGDSALYLCASSLYAQADTQYFGPGTRLTVL.

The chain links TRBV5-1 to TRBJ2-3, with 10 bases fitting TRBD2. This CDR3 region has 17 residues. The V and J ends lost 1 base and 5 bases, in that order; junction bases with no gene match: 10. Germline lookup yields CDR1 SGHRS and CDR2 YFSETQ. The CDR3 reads CASSLRWLAGVVDTQYF. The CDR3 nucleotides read TGCGCCAGCAGCTTGAGATGGCTAGCGGGAGTGGTAGATACGCAGTATTTT.

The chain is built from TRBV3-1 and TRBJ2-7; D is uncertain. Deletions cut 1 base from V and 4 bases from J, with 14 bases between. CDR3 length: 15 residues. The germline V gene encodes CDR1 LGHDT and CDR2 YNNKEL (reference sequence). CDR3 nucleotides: TGTGCCAGCAGCCAAGCGAGACCACCCCATTACGAGCAGTACTTC. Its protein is CASSQARPPHYEQYF.

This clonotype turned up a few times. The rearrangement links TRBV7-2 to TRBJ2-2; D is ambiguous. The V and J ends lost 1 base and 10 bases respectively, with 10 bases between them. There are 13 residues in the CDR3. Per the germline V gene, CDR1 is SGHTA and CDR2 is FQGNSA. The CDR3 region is CASSLEGLLELFF. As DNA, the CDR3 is TGTGCCAGCAGCTTAGAGGGCCTCCTGGAGCTGTTTTTT.

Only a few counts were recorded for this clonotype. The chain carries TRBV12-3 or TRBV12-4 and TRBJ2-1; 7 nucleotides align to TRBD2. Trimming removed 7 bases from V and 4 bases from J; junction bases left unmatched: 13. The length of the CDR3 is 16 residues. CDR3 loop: CASTSEASGGYNEQFF. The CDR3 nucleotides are TGTGCCAGCACCTCGGAAGCTAGCGGAGGATACAATGAGCAGTTCTTC.

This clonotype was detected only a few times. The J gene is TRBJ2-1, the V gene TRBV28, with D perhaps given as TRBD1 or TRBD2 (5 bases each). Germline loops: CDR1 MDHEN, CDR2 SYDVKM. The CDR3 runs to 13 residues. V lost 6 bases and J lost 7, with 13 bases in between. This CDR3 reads CASSPRWGNEQFF. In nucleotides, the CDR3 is TGTGCCAGCAGCCCCCGCTGGGGGAATGAGCAGTTCTTC.

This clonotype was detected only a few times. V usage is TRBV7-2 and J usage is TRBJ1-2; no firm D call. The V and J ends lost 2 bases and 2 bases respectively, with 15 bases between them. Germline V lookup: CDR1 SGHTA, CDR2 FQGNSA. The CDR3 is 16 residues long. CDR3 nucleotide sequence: TGTGCCAGCAGCTTAAGTTTCCGTAGTGCGAACTATGGCTACACCTTC. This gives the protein CASSLSFRSANYGYTF.

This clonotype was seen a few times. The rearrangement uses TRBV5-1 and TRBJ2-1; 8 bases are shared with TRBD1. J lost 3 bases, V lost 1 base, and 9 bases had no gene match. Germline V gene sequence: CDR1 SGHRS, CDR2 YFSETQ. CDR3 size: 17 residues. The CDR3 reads CASSLIGQGYNYNEQFF. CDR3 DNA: TGCGCCAGCAGCTTGATCGGACAGGGCTACAACTACAATGAGCAGTTCTTC. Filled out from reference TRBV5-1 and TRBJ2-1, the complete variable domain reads KAGVTQTPRYLIKTRGQQVTLSCSPISGHRSVSWYQQTPGQGLQFLFEYFSETQRNKGNFPGRFSGRQFSNSRSEMNVSTLELGDSALYLCASSLIGQGYNYNEQFFGPGTRLTVL.

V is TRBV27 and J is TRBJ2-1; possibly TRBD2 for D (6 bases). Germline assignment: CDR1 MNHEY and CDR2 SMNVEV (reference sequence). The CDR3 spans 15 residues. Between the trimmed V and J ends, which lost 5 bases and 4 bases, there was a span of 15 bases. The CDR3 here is CASSPLAEGYNEQFF. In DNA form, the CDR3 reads TGTGCCAGCAGTCCCCTTGCGGAGGGATACAATGAGCAGTTCTTC.

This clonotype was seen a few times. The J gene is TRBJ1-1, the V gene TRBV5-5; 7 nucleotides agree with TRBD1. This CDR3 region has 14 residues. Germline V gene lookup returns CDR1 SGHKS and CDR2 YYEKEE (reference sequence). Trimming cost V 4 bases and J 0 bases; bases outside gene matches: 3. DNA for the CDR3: TGTGCCAGCAGCCGACAGGGAATGAACACTGAAGCTTTCTTT. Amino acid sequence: CASSRQGMNTEAFF.

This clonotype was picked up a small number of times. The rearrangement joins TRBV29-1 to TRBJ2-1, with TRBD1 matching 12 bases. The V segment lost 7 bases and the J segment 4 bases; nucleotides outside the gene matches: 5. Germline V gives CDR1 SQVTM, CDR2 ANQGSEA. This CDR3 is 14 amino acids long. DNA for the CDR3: TGCAGCGCGGGACAGGGGGCTTTTTACAATGAGCAGTTCTTC. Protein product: CSAGQGAFYNEQFF.

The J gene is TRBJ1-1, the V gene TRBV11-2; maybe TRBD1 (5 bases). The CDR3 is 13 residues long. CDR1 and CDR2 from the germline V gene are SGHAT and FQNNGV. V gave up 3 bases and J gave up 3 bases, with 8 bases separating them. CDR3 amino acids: CASSFGGHTEAFF. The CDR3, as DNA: TGTGCCAGCAGCTTTGGGGGTCACACTGAAGCTTTCTTT.

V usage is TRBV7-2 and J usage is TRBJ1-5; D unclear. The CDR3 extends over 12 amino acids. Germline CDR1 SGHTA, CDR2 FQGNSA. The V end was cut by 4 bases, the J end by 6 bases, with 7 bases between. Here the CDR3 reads CASSSSGQPQHF. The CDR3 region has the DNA TGTGCCAGCAGCTCCTCTGGTCAGCCCCAGCATTTT.

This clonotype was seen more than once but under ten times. The CDR3 protein is CASSILGVSGANVLTF. CDR3 DNA: TGTGCCAGTAGCATCTTAGGAGTCTCTGGGGCCAACGTCCTGACTTTC. This sequence joins TRBV19 and TRBJ2-6; D unresolved. V lost 6 bases and J 0 bases, leaving 12 bases between the germline ends. The CDR3 covers 16 residues. Germline values: CDR1 LNHDA, CDR2 SQIVND (reference sequence).

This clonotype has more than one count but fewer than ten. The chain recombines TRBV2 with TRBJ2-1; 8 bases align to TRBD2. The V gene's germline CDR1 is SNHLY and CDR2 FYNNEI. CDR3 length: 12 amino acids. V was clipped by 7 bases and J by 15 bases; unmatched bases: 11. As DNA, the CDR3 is TGTGCCAGCAAGCCTACTCCAGCGGGAGCGTTCTTC. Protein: CASKPTPAGAFF.

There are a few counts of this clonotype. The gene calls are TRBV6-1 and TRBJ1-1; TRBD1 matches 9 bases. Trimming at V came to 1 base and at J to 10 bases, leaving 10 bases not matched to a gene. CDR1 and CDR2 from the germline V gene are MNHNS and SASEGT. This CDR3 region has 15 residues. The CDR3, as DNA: TGTGCCAGCAGTGAAGGGACAGGGGCGCCACGAGGAGCTTTCTTT. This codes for CASSEGTGAPRGAFF.

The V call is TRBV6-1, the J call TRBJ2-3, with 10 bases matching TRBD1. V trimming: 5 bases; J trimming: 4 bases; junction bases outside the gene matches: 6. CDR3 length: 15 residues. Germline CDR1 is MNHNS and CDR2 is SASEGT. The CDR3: CASSTTGTGADTQYF. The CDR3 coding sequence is TGTGCCAGCAGTACCACCGGGACAGGGGCAGATACGCAGTATTTT.

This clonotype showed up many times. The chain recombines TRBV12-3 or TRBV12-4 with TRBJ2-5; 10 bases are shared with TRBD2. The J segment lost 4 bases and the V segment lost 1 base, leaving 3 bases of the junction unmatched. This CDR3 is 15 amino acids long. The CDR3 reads CASSLVLAGVETQYF. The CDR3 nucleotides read TGTGCCAGCAGTTTAGTCCTAGCGGGAGTAGAGACCCAGTACTTC.

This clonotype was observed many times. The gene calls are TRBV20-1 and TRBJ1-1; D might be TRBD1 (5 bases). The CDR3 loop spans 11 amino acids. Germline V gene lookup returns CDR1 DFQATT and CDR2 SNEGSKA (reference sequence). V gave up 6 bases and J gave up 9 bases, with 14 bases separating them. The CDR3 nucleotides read TGCAGTGCCCCAGCGGCAGGGAAAGCTTTCTTT. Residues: CSAPAAGKAFF.

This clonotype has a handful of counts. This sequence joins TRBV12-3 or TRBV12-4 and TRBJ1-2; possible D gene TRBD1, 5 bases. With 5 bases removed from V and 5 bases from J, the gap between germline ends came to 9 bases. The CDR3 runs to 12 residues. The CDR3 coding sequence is TGTGCCAGCAGTGCCCGGGGGTATGGCTACACCTTC. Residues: CASSARGYGYTF.

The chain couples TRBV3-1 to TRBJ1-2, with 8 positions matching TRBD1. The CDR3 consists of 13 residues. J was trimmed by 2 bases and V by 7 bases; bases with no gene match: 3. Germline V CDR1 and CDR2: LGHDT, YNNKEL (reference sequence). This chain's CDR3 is CASNRQGNYGYTF. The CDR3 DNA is TGTGCCAGCAACCGACAGGGGAACTATGGCTACACCTTC.

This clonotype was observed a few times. The CDR3 is CASSHSRTGGQETQYF. In nucleotides, the CDR3 is TGTGCCAGCAGCCACTCTCGGACAGGTGGTCAAGAGACCCAGTACTTC. The chain employs TRBV12-3 or TRBV12-4 and TRBJ2-5, with 7 bases that match TRBD1. Losses at the gene ends were 6 bases for V and 2 bases for J; bases not matched to a gene: 12. This CDR3 has 16 amino acids.

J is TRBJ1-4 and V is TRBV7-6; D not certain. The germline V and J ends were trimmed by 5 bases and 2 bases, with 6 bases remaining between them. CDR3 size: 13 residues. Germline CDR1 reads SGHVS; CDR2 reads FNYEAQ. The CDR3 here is CASSTRTNEKLFF. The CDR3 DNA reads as TGTGCCAGCAGCACCCGGACTAATGAAAAACTGTTTTTT.

The CDR3 loop is CAWRKTSGVSYEQYF. DNA for the CDR3: TGTGCCTGGAGGAAGACTAGCGGGGTCTCCTACGAGCAGTACTTC. This rearrangement joins TRBV30 to TRBJ2-7; 11 positions agree with TRBD2. This CDR3 comprises 15 residues. Germline CDR1 is GTSNPN and CDR2 is SVGIG (reference sequence). Trimming at V came to 3 bases and at J to 0 bases, leaving 4 bases not matched to a gene.

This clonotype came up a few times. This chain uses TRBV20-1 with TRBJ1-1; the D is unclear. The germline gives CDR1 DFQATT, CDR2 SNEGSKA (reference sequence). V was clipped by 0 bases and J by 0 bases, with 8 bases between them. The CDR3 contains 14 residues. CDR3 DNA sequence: TGCAGTGCTAGAGAAGGGCAGGTGAACACTGAAGCTTTCTTT. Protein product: CSAREGQVNTEAFF.

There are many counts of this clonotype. The CDR3 nucleotides are TGTGCCAGCAGCCAGACCACAGATACGCAGTATTTT. Protein product: CASSQTTDTQYF. The V and J genes are TRBV7-2 and TRBJ2-3; D ambiguous. Germline V gives CDR1 SGHTA, CDR2 FQGNSA. Trimming shortened V by 5 bases and J by 2 bases, and 5 bases separated the two germline ends. The CDR3 contains 12 residues.

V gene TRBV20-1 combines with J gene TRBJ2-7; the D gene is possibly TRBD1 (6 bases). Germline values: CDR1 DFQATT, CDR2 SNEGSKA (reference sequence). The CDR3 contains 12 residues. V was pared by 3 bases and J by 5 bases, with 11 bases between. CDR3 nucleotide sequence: TGCAGTGCTAGCGACAGGTTAAACGAGCAGTACTTC. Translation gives CSASDRLNEQYF.

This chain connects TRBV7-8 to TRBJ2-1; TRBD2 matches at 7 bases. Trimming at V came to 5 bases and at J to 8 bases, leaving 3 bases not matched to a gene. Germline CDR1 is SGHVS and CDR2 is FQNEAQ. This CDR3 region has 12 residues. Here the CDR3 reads CASSQTSDEQFF. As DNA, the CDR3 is TGTGCCAGCAGCCAAACTAGCGATGAGCAGTTCTTC.